A single sample is the source of the 20 T cell receptor beta chains below, sequenced in a study of T-cell reconstitution after alpha-beta-depleted transplantation in children. Using unique molecular identifiers, the investigators prepared the TCRbeta library. One entry per CDR3 protein results from TCRdb running MiXCR on the PCR reads. The table lists 130,000 to 150,000 distinct CDR3 sequences, around 10% of them singletons, with 15% to 20% in the top ten. This specimen was PBMCs, mostly from graft donor cells, taken 180 days after TCRalphabeta/CD19-depleted stem cell transplant. These TCRs come from a female patient under 10 years old who had a stem cell transplant for congenital amegakaryocytic thrombocytopenia, so the T cells may come from the graft donor.

This clonotype was observed a few times. J is TRBJ2-2 and V is TRBV7-3; the match to TRBD2 covers 8 bases. V gave up 1 base and J gave up 4 bases; unmatched junction bases: 11. The CDR3 sequence is 18 residues long. Germline CDR1 reads SGHTA; CDR2 reads FQGTGA. The CDR3 loop is CASSLKRGGDFSTGELFF. The CDR3 nucleotides read TGTGCCAGCAGCTTAAAACGGGGGGGGGACTTCTCCACCGGGGAGCTGTTTTTT.

The sample holds many counts of this clonotype. The chain is built from TRBV28 and TRBJ1-3; no reliable D call. Deletions cut 1 base from V and 0 bases from J, with 13 bases between. Germline V gene lookup returns CDR1 MDHEN and CDR2 SYDVKM. CDR3 size: 17 residues. In DNA form, the CDR3 reads TGTGCCAGCAGTTTATTTGTGGGAGATGGCTCTGGAAACACCATATATTTT. Translation gives CASSLFVGDGSGNTIYF.

This clonotype was seen ten or more times. The chain joins TRBV10-3 to TRBJ1-6; D unresolved. Per germline, CDR1 ENHRY and CDR2 SYGVKD. The V end lost 0 bases, the J end lost 6 bases, and 9 bases lay between the germline ends. The CDR3 extends over 15 amino acids. The CDR3 protein is CAISESEGSNSPLHF. DNA for the CDR3: TGTGCCATCAGTGAGTCGGAAGGGAGTAATTCACCCCTCCACTTT.

This clonotype occurred many times. The gene calls are TRBV7-9 and TRBJ2-3; 8 nucleotides align to TRBD1. CDR3 length: 16 residues. With V trimmed by 4 bases and J by 3 bases, 9 bases remained unmatched. Germline V lookup: CDR1 SEHNR, CDR2 FQNEAQ (reference sequence). In nucleotides, the CDR3 is TGTGCCAGCAGCTACCCGGCAGGGGGCGAGACAGATACGCAGTATTTT. It specifies CASSYPAGGETDTQYF.

There are many counts of this clonotype. V is TRBV7-6 and J is TRBJ2-2, with D possibly TRBD1 on 6 matching bases. The CDR3 contains 16 residues. The germline V gene has CDR1 SGHVS and CDR2 FNYEAQ. The V and J ends lost 3 bases and 2 bases respectively, with 13 bases between them. This CDR3 reads CASSFQGQGNTGELFF. The DNA of the CDR3 is TGTGCCAGCAGCTTCCAGGGACAAGGAAACACCGGGGAGCTGTTTTTT. Full variable domain (missing parts from reference TRBV7-6 and TRBJ2-2): GAGVSQSPRYKVTKRGQDVALRCDPISGHVSLYWYRQALGQGPEFLTYFNYEAQQDKSGLPNDRFSAERPEGSISTLTIQRTEQRDSAMYRCASSFQGQGNTGELFFGEGSRLTVL.

This clonotype was seen at least ten times. V gene TRBV24-1 combines with J gene TRBJ2-5; possible D gene TRBD1, 6 bases. CDR1 and CDR2 (germline): KGHDR, SFDVKD. The CDR3 is 17 residues long. The germline V and J ends were trimmed by 3 bases and 0 bases, with 16 bases remaining between them. The CDR3 reads CATSDPPPGVYQETQYF. The CDR3 nucleotides read TGTGCCACCAGTGATCCACCGCCAGGGGTGTACCAAGAGACCCAGTACTTC.

This clonotype was seen more than once but under ten times. The chain employs TRBV5-1 and TRBJ2-7; D is uncertain. Germline-derived CDR1 and CDR2 are SGHRS and YFSETQ. CDR3 size: 15 residues. Trimming shortened V by 0 bases and J by 4 bases, and 14 bases separated the two germline ends. For the CDR3, the DNA is TGCGCCAGCAGCTTGGGACCAGAAGGCATTTACGAGCAGTACTTC. It is translated as CASSLGPEGIYEQYF.

This clonotype has a count of ten or more. The chain combines TRBV12-3 or TRBV12-4 with TRBJ2-3; 10 bases line up with TRBD1. The CDR3 is made up of 16 amino acids. The trim removed 6 bases at V and 4 bases at J, leaving 10 bases unmatched. CDR3: CASSKRQGAFSDTQYF. In nucleotides, the CDR3 is TGTGCCAGCAGCAAGCGACAGGGGGCTTTTTCAGATACGCAGTATTTT.

This chain links TRBV7-2 with TRBJ2-7; maybe TRBD1 (5 bases). The CDR3 runs to 16 residues. In germline, CDR1 is SGHTA, CDR2 FQGNSA. Trimming cost V 0 bases and J 2 bases, with 14 bases left between them. CDR3 bases: TGTGCCAGCAGCTTAGCAGCAGGGAATCACCCCTACGAGCAGTACTTC. Encoded protein: CASSLAAGNHPYEQYF.

J is TRBJ2-5 and V is TRBV20-1, with D perhaps being TRBD1 or TRBD2 (5 bases each). Germline V gene sequence: CDR1 DFQATT, CDR2 SNEGSKA (reference sequence). V was cut by 7 bases and J by 1 base, with 10 bases left in between. This CDR3 has 12 residues. The CDR3 protein is CSGLGVQETQYF. CDR3 DNA sequence: TGCAGTGGTTTGGGGGTCCAAGAGACCCAGTACTTC.

The table lists this clonotype with many counts. The chain links TRBV29-1 to TRBJ2-3, with D unclear. This CDR3 spans 13 amino acids. CDR1 is SQVTM and CDR2 is ANQGSEA in the germline V gene. V was shortened by 8 bases and J by 4 bases, with 16 bases between the two germline ends. The CDR3 DNA follows: TGCAGCACCGGTAGAGTGAACGCAGATACGCAGTATTTT. Translation gives CSTGRVNADTQYF.

This clonotype has just a few counts. The rearrangement links TRBV14 to TRBJ2-3; D gene uncertain. Looked up from germline, CDR1 is SGHDN and CDR2 is FVKESK. V shed 3 bases and J shed 2 bases, with 12 bases lying between them. CDR3 size: 15 residues. CDR3 sequence reads: CASSHIGELTDTQYF. Written as DNA, the CDR3 is TGTGCCAGCAGCCATATTGGGGAACTCACAGATACGCAGTATTTT.

This clonotype has ten or more counts. The chain combines TRBV5-1 with TRBJ2-2; 9 bases align to TRBD2. The V gene end was trimmed by 4 bases and the J gene end by 4 bases; junction bases not matched to a gene: 8. The germline V gene has CDR1 SGHRS and CDR2 YFSETQ. The CDR3 length is 16 residues. CDR3: CASSIIAGAGTGELFF. CDR3 coding DNA: TGCGCCAGCAGCATCATAGCGGGAGCCGGCACCGGGGAGCTGTTTTTT.

This clonotype was seen at least ten times. V is TRBV5-1 and J is TRBJ2-1, with D tentatively TRBD1 (5 bases). The CDR3 is made up of 13 amino acids. Germline V CDR1 and CDR2: SGHRS, YFSETQ. V was shortened by 6 bases and J by 8 bases, with 15 bases between the two germline ends. The CDR3 bases are TGCGCCAGCACCACCGACAGAGATCATGAGCAGTTCTTC. Translated, it gives CASTTDRDHEQFF.

This clonotype was observed at least ten times. In DNA, the CDR3 is TGTGCCAGCAGCCCAAATAGTGGACCCTACGAGCAGTACTTC. It translates to CASSPNSGPYEQYF. J is TRBJ2-7 and V is TRBV14; D is uncertain. V was shortened by 4 bases and J by 2 bases, with 12 bases between the two germline ends. From germline, CDR1 is SGHDN and CDR2 FVKESK. The CDR3 has 14 residues. Based on the CDR3 plus reference TRBV14 and TRBJ2-7, the full variable domain is EAGVTQFPSHSVIEKGQTVTLRCDPISGHDNLYWYRRVMGKEIKFLLHFVKESKQDESGMPNNRFLAERTGGTYSTLKVQPAELEDSGVYFCASSPNSGPYEQYFGPGTRLTVT.

V gene TRBV5-1 combines with J gene TRBJ2-7, with D maybe TRBD1 (5 bases). The V end lost 4 bases, the J end lost 0 bases, and 17 bases lay between the germline ends. The CDR3 has 16 amino acids. Germline V gene data show CDR1 as SGHRS and CDR2 as YFSETQ. The CDR3 spells CASSPTASTVSYEQYF. The CDR3 bases are TGCGCCAGCAGCCCAACTGCATCGACAGTCTCCTACGAGCAGTACTTC.

Remarks on this clonotype: Since a much larger clone is just one base distant, this may be a read error. The rearrangement links TRBV20-1 to TRBJ2-7; 13 nucleotides match TRBD2. Germline lookup yields CDR1 DFQATT and CDR2 SNEGSKA (reference sequence). The CDR3 has 14 residues. CDR3 region: CSATGLAGAYEHYF. DNA of the CDR3: TGCAGTGCCACTGGACTAGCGGGAGCCTACGAGCATTACTTC.

This clonotype was counted many times. The V gene is TRBV28, the J gene TRBJ1-6; D gene uncertain. Germline values: CDR1 MDHEN, CDR2 SYDVKM. Deletions cut 2 bases from V and 10 bases from J, with 12 bases between. There are 14 residues in the CDR3. The CDR3: CASSLVPFGSPLHF. Written as DNA, the CDR3 is TGTGCCAGCAGTTTAGTACCGTTCGGGTCACCCCTCCACTTT.

The V call is TRBV5-6, the J call TRBJ2-3; 7 bases are shared with TRBD2. CDR1 and CDR2 (germline): SGHDT, YYEEEE. The CDR3 sequence is 16 residues long. With 2 bases clipped from V and 1 base from J, the junction kept 7 bases outside the gene matches. The CDR3 protein is CASSFGGGYGTDTQYF. The CDR3 DNA reads TGTGCCAGCAGCTTCGGCGGGGGTTATGGCACAGATACGCAGTATTTT.

This clonotype was seen a few times. This rearrangement joins TRBV28 to TRBJ1-1; D gene unclear. The V end lost 3 bases, the J end lost 7 bases, and 18 bases lay between the germline ends. This CDR3 has 15 residues. From germline, CDR1 is MDHEN and CDR2 SYDVKM. CDR3 DNA: TGTGCCAGCAGTTTTTTCGGCCTCCGATTGGGTGAAGCTTTCTTT. This translates into CASSFFGLRLGEAFF.